This T cell receptor (beta chain) is from a study of blood T cell repertoires in COVID-19. Study-wide background: The United States, Italy and Spain supplied acute and convalescent COVID-19 samples. Sample material is recorded as cDNA or gDNA derived from T cells, B-cell-depleted T cells, or PBMCs.

The V segment lost 3 bases and the J segment 9 bases; nucleotides outside the gene matches: 10. Germline CDR1 reads LNHDA; CDR2 reads SQIVND (reference sequence). CDR3 size: 15 residues. As handled by the study authors: Researchers report that nucleated cell counts were estimated from reference gene primer amplification. TCRdb keeps only in-frame clones here, not all; method: immunoSEQ multiplex PCR. For V, J and clone size, that table is used; D and trimming come from the DNA. The sample lists some 220,000 clones, around 83% seen once, with approximately 5% in the top ten. Seattle patients were enrolled while actively infected and followed longitudinally.

The rearrangement joins TRBV19 to TRBJ2-1, with TRBD2 identical over 8 bases. Specimen: peripheral blood. The origin of this receptor is a woman between 65 and 79 years old with COVID-19, enrolled during active disease. This chain's CDR3 is CASSIIGRDGSEQFF. The CDR3 region has the DNA TGTGCCAGTAGTATTATCGGGAGGGACGGGAGTGAGCAGTTCTTC.